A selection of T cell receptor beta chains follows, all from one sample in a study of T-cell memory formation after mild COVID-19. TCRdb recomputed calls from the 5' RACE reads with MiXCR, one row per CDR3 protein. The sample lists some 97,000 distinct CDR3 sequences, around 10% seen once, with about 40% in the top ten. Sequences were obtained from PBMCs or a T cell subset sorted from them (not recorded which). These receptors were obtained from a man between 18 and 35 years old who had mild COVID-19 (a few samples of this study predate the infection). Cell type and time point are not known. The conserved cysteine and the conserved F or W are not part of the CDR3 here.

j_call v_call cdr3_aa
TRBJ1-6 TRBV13 ASSEDSRNSPLH
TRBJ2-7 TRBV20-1 SARDQGYEQY
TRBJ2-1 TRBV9 ASSVALYGNEQF
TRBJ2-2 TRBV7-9 ASSLLVINTGELF
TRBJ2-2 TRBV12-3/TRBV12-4 ASSPEGGNTGELF
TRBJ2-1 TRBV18 ASSPPDKDYNEQF
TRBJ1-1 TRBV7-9 ASSPGGRGMNTEAF
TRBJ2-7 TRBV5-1 ASSLGKHYEQY
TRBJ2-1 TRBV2 ATLSRGQGGSYNEQF
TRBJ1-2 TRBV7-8 ASSNTLGQNYGYT
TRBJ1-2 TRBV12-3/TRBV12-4 ASSLDPSYGERRGYT
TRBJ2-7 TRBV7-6 ASSLDMGDEQY
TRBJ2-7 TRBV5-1 ASSLTGEVSEQY
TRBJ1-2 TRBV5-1 ASDAGTGGPYGYT
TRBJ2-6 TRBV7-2 ASSLGHFSGANVLT
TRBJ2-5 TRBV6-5 ASSLTPGALHLQETQY
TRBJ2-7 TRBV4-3 ASSPAAGTYEQY
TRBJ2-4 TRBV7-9 ASSYPGENIQY
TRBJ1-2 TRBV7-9 AGGEYGYT
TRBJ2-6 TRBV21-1 ASSKGGGARSGANVLT
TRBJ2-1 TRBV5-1 ASSLAGNGYNEQF
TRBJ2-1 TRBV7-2 ASSLGDPYNEQF
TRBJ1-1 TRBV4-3 ASSREDPRTGGTEAF
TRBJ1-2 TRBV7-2 ASSSSGGNGYT
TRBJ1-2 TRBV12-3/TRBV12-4 ASSTQGFYGYT
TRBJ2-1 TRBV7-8 ASSSPQGFNEQF
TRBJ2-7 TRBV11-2 ASSRRQSSSYEQY
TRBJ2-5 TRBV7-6 ASSLERWTQETQY
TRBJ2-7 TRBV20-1 SARAPGSYEQY
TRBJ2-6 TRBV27 ASSALTGEDSGANVLT
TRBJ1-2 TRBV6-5 ASRSRATRRMANYGYT
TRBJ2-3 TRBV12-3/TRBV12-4 ASGGRGTSGGTHTDTQY
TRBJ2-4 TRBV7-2 ASSLVGGPKNIQY
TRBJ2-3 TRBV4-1 ASSHSGGGPTDTQY
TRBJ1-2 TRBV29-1 SVDGVGELYGYT
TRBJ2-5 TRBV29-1 SVGLAGETQY
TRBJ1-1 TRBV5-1 ASSWSSGMVTEAF
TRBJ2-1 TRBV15 ATSRSGGATVNEQF
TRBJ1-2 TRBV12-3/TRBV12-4 ASSAGTGQIDGYT
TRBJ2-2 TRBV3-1 ASSFGLASGELF
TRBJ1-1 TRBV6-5 ASSYPGTRNTEAF
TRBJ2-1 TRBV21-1 ASSKATSGGRTYNEQF
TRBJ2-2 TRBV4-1 ASSQSGQGATGELF
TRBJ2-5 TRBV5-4 ASSLGGIQETQY
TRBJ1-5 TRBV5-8 ASSFEGFSNQPQH
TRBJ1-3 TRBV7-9 ASSLVDVLTGNTIY
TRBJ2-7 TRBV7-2 ASSPSGGRYEQY
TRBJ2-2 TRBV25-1 ASSEAGEAGELF
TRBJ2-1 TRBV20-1 SAGATGEF
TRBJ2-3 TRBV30 AWSVASGGRTDTQY
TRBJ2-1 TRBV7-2 ASSLGGTSGRSSYNEQF
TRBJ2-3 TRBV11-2 ASSSGLAGGFSTDTQY
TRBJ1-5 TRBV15 ATSRAVYSNQPQH
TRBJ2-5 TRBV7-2 ASSLGFSQETQY
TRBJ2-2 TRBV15 ATSPSGTGELF